This T cell receptor beta chain was obtained from a study of blood T cell repertoires in COVID-19. Clones were sequenced by immunoSEQ multiplex PCR, and TCRdb holds only the in-frame ones, with some missing. The repertoire has about 35,000 clones, around 87% of them found once; the top ten carry 35% to 50%. The CDR3 length is 15 residues. Germline-derived CDR1 and CDR2 are MNHEY and SVGAGI. After removal of 9 bases from V and 6 bases from J, the junction contained 11 bases not matched to a gene. The origin of this receptor is a human donor in a cohort sampled during active COVID-19. J is TRBJ1-6 and V is TRBV6-5; 7 bases align to TRBD1. The sample was peripheral blood. The CDR3 region has the DNA TGTGCCAGTGCTTGGGAAACAGGGGTTAATTCACCCCTCCACTTT. Residues: CASAWETGVNSPLHF.